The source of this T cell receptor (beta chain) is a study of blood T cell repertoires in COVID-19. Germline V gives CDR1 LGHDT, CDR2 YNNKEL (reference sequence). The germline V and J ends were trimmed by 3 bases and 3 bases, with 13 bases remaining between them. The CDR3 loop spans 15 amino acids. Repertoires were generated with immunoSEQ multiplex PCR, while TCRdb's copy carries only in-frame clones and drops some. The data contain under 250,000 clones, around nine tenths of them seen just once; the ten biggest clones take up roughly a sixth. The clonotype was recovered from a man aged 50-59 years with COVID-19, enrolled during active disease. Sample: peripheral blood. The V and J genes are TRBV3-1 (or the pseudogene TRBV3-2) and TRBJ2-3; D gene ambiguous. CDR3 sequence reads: CASSQGPVETDTQYF. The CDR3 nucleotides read TGTGCCAGCAGCCAGGGCCCTGTCGAAACAGATACGCAGTATTTT.